Listed below are T cell receptor beta chains from one sample, sequenced in a study of sequential checkpoint blockade in melanoma. The data were produced by immunoSEQ multiplex PCR, yet TCRdb's version contains in-frame clones alone and is incomplete. The sample contains under 7,000 clones, roughly 25% of which appear only once. The sequencing used tumor tissue (inferred from file names), collected from a patient given nivolumab and ipilimumab in sequence. The receptors here all came from a human donor with melanoma. Both conserved end residues are part of each CDR3. Fields, in order: CDR3 DNA, CDR3 protein, V gene, clone size, D gene, J gene. A D gene is named only where the DNA matches it firmly. The listing skips clone size in some rows; elsewhere it reads once, few, many or a size class.

TGTGCCAGCAGCATCCGGGGCCTCGGCGAGCAGTACTTC | CASSIRGLGEQYF | TRBV6-8 | . | . | TRBJ2-7
TGTGCCAGCAGTTTAACCCCAGCGAACACCGGGGAGCTGTTTTTT | CASSLTPANTGELFF | TRBV28 | . | . | TRBJ2-2
TGTGCCAGCAGTTCCAGCGTCACCTACGAGCAGTACTTC | CASSSSVTYEQYF | TRBV28 | few | . | TRBJ2-7
TGTGCCAGCAGTTACTCGACACGGAACACTGAAGCTTTCTTT | CASSYSTRNTEAFF | TRBV6-8 | few | . | TRBJ1-1
TGTGCCTGGAGGCCAGCCCGTAGGTATGGCTACACCTTC | CAWRPARRYGYTF | TRBV30 | few | . | TRBJ1-2
TGTGCCAGCAGCCTGGGGGAATTTGGAAACACCATATATTTT | CASSLGEFGNTIYF | TRBV11-3 | medium-sized | . | TRBJ1-3
TGCGCCAGCAGCCACCCACAGGGTGCTGGGGCCAACGTCCTGACTTTC | CASSHPQGAGANVLTF | TRBV4-1 | . | . | TRBJ2-6
TGTGCCAGCAGTTCGCCGACCGGGACGGGGAACACCGGGGAGCTGTTTTTT | CASSSPTGTGNTGELFF | TRBV28 | . | . | TRBJ2-2
TGTGCCAGCAGTTACTCCAGGGACAGCTCCTACGAGCAGTACTTC | CASSYSRDSSYEQYF | TRBV6-8 | few | TRBD1 | TRBJ2-7
TGCAGCGTTAGGGACAGGGGAGGTGATTATGGCTACACCTTC | CSVRDRGGDYGYTF | TRBV29-1 | . | TRBD1 | TRBJ1-2
TGCGCCAGCAGCTTGTCCGGACGGGAGAACAATGAGCAGTTCTTC | CASSLSGRENNEQFF | TRBV5-1 | . | . | TRBJ2-1
TGTGCCAGCAGGGAAGAGGATCAGCCCCAGCATTTT | CASREEDQPQHF | TRBV28 | . | . | TRBJ1-5
TGTGCCAGCAGCCTCGGGGGCGAGAAATATTACGAGCAGTACTTC | CASSLGGEKYYEQYF | TRBV9 | few | . | TRBJ2-7
TGTGCCAGCAGCCCTCTCATGGACACTGAAGCTTTCTTT | CASSPLMDTEAFF | TRBV7-8 | . | . | TRBJ1-1
TGTGCCGGGATGAAGAGCGGGAGGATATCCTACGAGCAGTACTTC | CAGMKSGRISYEQYF | TRBV12-2 | many | . | TRBJ2-7
TGCAGCGTGGATGGTAATCTGGGTCAAGAGACCCAGTACTTC | CSVDGNLGQETQYF | TRBV29-1 | once | . | TRBJ2-5
TGTGCCTGGAGTGCGGGGGGCCATGGCTACACCTTC | CAWSAGGHGYTF | TRBV30 | . | . | TRBJ1-2
TGTGCCAGTAGTATGGCCGACAGGAACTATGGCTACACCTTC | CASSMADRNYGYTF | TRBV19 | . | . | TRBJ1-2
TGTGCCACCAGCAGAGGGGGGTTAACCACCGGGCGGGACACTGAAGCTTTCTTT | CATSRGGLTTGRDTEAFF | TRBV15 | few | . | TRBJ1-1
TGTGCCAGTAGTATGGGTGGGATCTACGAGCAGTACTTC | CASSMGGIYEQYF | TRBV19 | . | . | TRBJ2-7
TGCAGCGTCGGGACTAGCGGGAGTTATGAGCAGTTCTTC | CSVGTSGSYEQFF | TRBV29-1 | . | TRBD2 | TRBJ2-1
TGCAGCGTTGGAGGGTCCAGGGGGCGAACTGAAGCTTTCTTT | CSVGGSRGRTEAFF | TRBV29-1 | few | TRBD1 | TRBJ1-1
TGTGCCACCAGCAGGGACGGTAGCAATCAGCCCCAGCATTTT | CATSRDGSNQPQHF | TRBV15 | . | . | TRBJ1-5
TGTGCCTGGAGTGTTGGGGTGGATGAGCAGTTCTTC | CAWSVGVDEQFF | TRBV30 | few | . | TRBJ2-1
TGTGCCTGGAGTGCTCTCCGGCTAGCGGACAATGAGCAGTTCTTC | CAWSALRLADNEQFF | TRBV30 | few | TRBD2 | TRBJ2-1
TGTGCCAGTAGTGTTCGGGTGTACAGAGAAAACACCATATATTTT | CASSVRVYRENTIYF | TRBV19 | . | . | TRBJ1-3
TGTGCCAGCACGGGACTAGCGGGAGTCGGGGGCCCTCAAGAGACCCAGTACTTC | CASTGLAGVGGPQETQYF | TRBV28 | . | TRBD2 | TRBJ2-5
TGTGCCAGCAGCCTGGGGGAGGTTGGGGGCTATGGCTACACCTTC | CASSLGEVGGYGYTF | TRBV11-3 | many | . | TRBJ1-2
TGCAGCGTGGACAGGGGCGACTATGGCTACACCTTC | CSVDRGDYGYTF | TRBV29-1 | . | TRBD1 | TRBJ1-2
TGTGCCATCAGGCCGGACAGGGGAGCCTACGAGCAGTACTTC | CAIRPDRGAYEQYF | TRBV6-8 | . | TRBD1 | TRBJ2-7
TGTGCCAGCAGCTTAGGACAGAGTGGCGGCACAGATACGCAGTATTTT | CASSLGQSGGTDTQYF | TRBV11-3 | few | . | TRBJ2-3
TGTGCCAGTAGTATCGGGGAGGTGGGCTCCTACGAGCAGTACTTC | CASSIGEVGSYEQYF | TRBV19 | . | . | TRBJ2-7
TGTGCCAGCAGTCCAAATCCCGGGACTAGCGGCGACCGGGAGACCCAGTACTTC | CASSPNPGTSGDRETQYF | TRBV28 | few | TRBD2 | TRBJ2-5
TGCAGCGGTACCACAGGGACAACTAATGAAAAACTGTTTTTT | CSGTTGTTNEKLFF | TRBV29-1 | . | . | TRBJ1-4
TGCAGCGTCTCCGGGACTAGCGGGAAGAACAATGAGCAGTTCTTC | CSVSGTSGKNNEQFF | TRBV29-1 | once | TRBD2 | TRBJ2-1
TGTGCCAGCAGTGTGTCGGTCGGGAGTGGGGGGGATGAGCAGTTCTTC | CASSVSVGSGGDEQFF | TRBV6-8 | . | TRBD2 | TRBJ2-1
TGTGCCAGCTCTGGGGGGGGAAGCACAGATACGCAGTATTTT | CASSGGGSTDTQYF | TRBV2 | . | TRBD2 | TRBJ2-3
TGTGCCAGCAGTCGCGGGAGGGCCCGAGGGAATGAGCAGTTCTTC | CASSRGRARGNEQFF | TRBV28 | . | TRBD2 | TRBJ2-1
TGTGCCAGCAGCTCCAGACTAGGATCTCTTTCTAGCACAGATACGCAGTATTTT | CASSSRLGSLSSTDTQYF | TRBV11-3 | . | . | TRBJ2-3
TGTGCCAGCAGTCGACAGGGGGCTGGGAATGAGCAGTTCTTC | CASSRQGAGNEQFF | TRBV6-8 | . | TRBD1 | TRBJ2-1
TGTGCCACCAGCACCCGGGTAGGGACAGATGATTATGGCTACACCTTC | CATSTRVGTDDYGYTF | TRBV15 | . | TRBD1 | TRBJ1-2
TGTGCCAGCAGAGAACAGGGAGTAGGTTTTGGGCACATTCAGTACTTC | CASREQGVGFGHIQYF | TRBV2 | few | . | TRBJ2-4
TGTGCCAGCAGCTTGGGTGTCAGGACCCAGGCTGGGGCCAACGTCCTGACTTTC | CASSLGVRTQAGANVLTF | TRBV11-3 | . | . | TRBJ2-6
TGTGCCAGCAGCCTGTTGAGTGGCGGTTACACTGAAGCTTTCTTT | CASSLLSGGYTEAFF | TRBV11-3 | many | . | TRBJ1-1
TGTGCCAGTAGTATAAGGAGACAGGGGTATTTCGATTGGAATCAGCCCCAGCATTTT | CASSIRRQGYFDWNQPQHF | TRBV19 | . | TRBD1 | TRBJ1-5
TGCGCCAGCAGCCAAGGTTCCGGGGGGCAATACGAGCAGTACTTC | CASSQGSGGQYEQYF | TRBV4-1 | few | . | TRBJ2-7
TGTGCCAGCAGTTACTCGATCGACCCGTACAATGAGCAGTTCTTC | CASSYSIDPYNEQFF | TRBV6-8 | medium-sized | . | TRBJ2-1
TGCGCCAGCAGCTTGGCCCCAGGGGGGTATGGCTACACCTTC | CASSLAPGGYGYTF | TRBV5-1 | . | TRBD1 | TRBJ1-2
TGTGCCAGCAGCTTAGGATCCGGGCAAGAGACCCAGTACTTC | CASSLGSGQETQYF | TRBV11-3 | many | . | TRBJ2-5
TGTGCCAGCAGCGGGAGGGCCTACGAGCAGTACTTC | CASSGRAYEQYF | TRBV2 | . | TRBD2 | TRBJ2-7